These 18 T cell receptor beta chains share one sample of origin, sequenced in a study of technical replicates of blood from a few donors. TCRdb's copy holds only in-frame clones and misses some; the assay was immunoSEQ multiplex PCR. The table includes 55,000 to 75,000 clones, about 95% detected once. The sequencing input was PBMCs. Every receptor here comes from a human donor in good health. Some clones in this sample may be carry-over from other donors' samples.

The chain couples TRBV5-1 to TRBJ2-1; tentatively, D is TRBD2 (6 bases). The CDR3 totals 17 residues. V was clipped by 2 bases and J by 4 bases, with 19 bases between them. Germline CDR1 is SGHRS and CDR2 is YFSETQ. The CDR3: CASSFSAGLQRYNEQFF. CDR3 in DNA: TGCGCCAGCAGCTTTAGTGCGGGATTACAGCGGTACAATGAGCAGTTCTTC.

The chain employs TRBV6-5 and TRBJ1-2, with D unclear. Trimming removed 7 bases from V and 4 bases from J, with 19 bases in between. Germline CDR1 MNHEY, CDR2 SVGAGI. This CDR3 region has 15 residues. The chain's CDR3 is CASKKDGNPSYGYTF. The CDR3 DNA reads as TGTGCCAGCAAAAAGGACGGGAATCCTTCCTATGGCTACACCTTC.

In its sample, this clone was seen once. The chain combines TRBV5-1 with TRBJ2-1; D unclear. This CDR3 contains 16 residues. V gave up 0 bases and J gave up 0 bases, with 10 bases separating them. Germline V gene sequence: CDR1 SGHRS, CDR2 YFSETQ. This CDR3 reads CASSLGAASSYNEQFF. In nucleotides, the CDR3 is TGCGCCAGCAGCTTGGGAGCCGCGAGCTCCTACAATGAGCAGTTCTTC.

This rearrangement joins TRBV29-1 to TRBJ2-7; D is possibly TRBD2 (6 bases). The V gene's germline CDR1 is SQVTM and CDR2 ANQGSEA. The CDR3 has 13 residues. Trimming shortened V by 4 bases and J by 6 bases, and 16 bases separated the two germline ends. CDR3 sequence (DNA): TGCAGCGTTGTTACGGGAGATCGCTCCGAGCAGTACTTC. Amino acid sequence: CSVVTGDRSEQYF.

V and J are TRBV7-8 and TRBJ1-2, with D possibly being TRBD1 (5 bases). V gave up 1 base and J gave up 4 bases, with 10 bases separating them. The CDR3 length is 14 residues. CDR1 is SGHVS and CDR2 is FQNEAQ in the germline V gene. The CDR3 region is CASSLGRDIYGYTF. The CDR3 nucleotides are TGTGCCAGCAGCTTAGGCAGGGATATCTATGGCTACACCTTC.

The rearrangement links TRBV6-5 to TRBJ1-1; D is possibly TRBD1 (5 bases). The V end lost 10 bases, the J end lost 1 base, and 16 bases lay between the germline ends. This CDR3 is built from 14 residues. Germline-derived CDR1 and CDR2 are MNHEY and SVGAGI. CDR3 loop: CATLKPGGNTEAFF. CDR3 bases: TGTGCCACCCTAAAACCGGGGGGGAACACTGAAGCTTTCTTT.

The V and J genes are TRBV6-1 and TRBJ1-1, with TRBD1 as a possible D gene (5 bases). Trimming removed 8 bases at V and 3 bases at J, with 16 bases between. The CDR3 is made up of 14 amino acids. Germline CDR1 is MNHNS and CDR2 is SASEGT. In DNA, the CDR3 is TGTGCCAGCCTAAGGCGGGGGGAGGACACTGAAGCTTTCTTT. The encoded protein is CASLRRGEDTEAFF.

This sequence joins TRBV7-3 and TRBJ2-6, with TRBD1 matching over 7 bases. In germline, CDR1 is SGHTA, CDR2 FQGTGA. V lost 2 bases and J lost 1; bases outside the gene matches: 8. This CDR3 region has 18 residues. The CDR3 nucleotides are TGTGCCAGCAGCTTATACCCAGGGGGAATTTCTGGGGCCAACGTCCTGACTTTC. Its protein product is CASSLYPGGISGANVLTF. The full variable domain, its missing parts supplied by reference TRBV7-3 and TRBJ2-6, is GAGVSQTPSNKVTEKGKYVELRCDPISGHTALYWYRQSLGQGPEFLIYFQGTGAADDSGLPNDRFFAVRPEGSVSTLKIQRTERGDSAVYLCASSLYPGGISGANVLTFGAGSRLTVL.

This rearrangement joins TRBV7-2 to TRBJ1-4; 11 bases map to TRBD1. The CDR3 has 15 residues. The J segment lost 7 bases and the V segment lost 5 bases, leaving 6 bases of the junction unmatched. Germline CDR1 reads SGHTA; CDR2 reads FQGNSA. The CDR3 protein is CASSEEDRGPEKLFF. The CDR3 DNA follows: TGTGCCAGCAGCGAAGAGGACAGGGGGCCTGAAAAACTGTTTTTT.

This rearrangement joins TRBV27 to TRBJ1-5, with 8 bases matching TRBD1. V was pared by 5 bases and J by 5 bases, with 11 bases of the junction left unmatched. Germline loops: CDR1 MNHEY, CDR2 SMNVEV (reference sequence). CDR3 length: 16 residues. CDR3 loop: CASSPDRGSNYQPQHF. The CDR3 DNA reads as TGTGCCAGCAGTCCAGACAGGGGTTCAAATTATCAGCCCCAGCATTTT.

This chain uses TRBV5-1 with TRBJ2-5; D gene ambiguous. The CDR3 is made up of 14 amino acids. Looked up from germline, CDR1 is SGHRS and CDR2 is YFSETQ. V lost 4 bases and J 4 bases, leaving 14 bases between the germline ends. This CDR3 reads CASSSAHPSETQYF. In DNA form, the CDR3 reads TGCGCCAGCAGCAGCGCACACCCCTCAGAGACCCAGTACTTC. Drawing the rest from reference TRBV5-1 and TRBJ2-5, the complete variable domain is KAGVTQTPRYLIKTRGQQVTLSCSPISGHRSVSWYQQTPGQGLQFLFEYFSETQRNKGNFPGRFSGRQFSNSRSEMNVSTLELGDSALYLCASSSAHPSETQYFGPGTRLLVL.

This clone was seen only once. The chain couples TRBV10-3 to TRBJ2-7; D uncertain. This CDR3 comprises 12 residues. Germline CDR1 ENHRY, CDR2 SYGVKD. Trimming stripped 11 bases from V and 6 bases from J, with 17 bases between. CDR3 DNA: TGTGCCGTAGGATCATCCGGGTCCGAGCAGTACTTC. Protein: CAVGSSGSEQYF.

The chain uses TRBV7-9 and TRBJ1-1; D may be TRBD1 (5 bases). The CDR3 runs to 14 residues. Trimming removed 3 bases at V and 4 bases at J, with 12 bases between. CDR1 is SEHNR and CDR2 is FQNEAQ in the germline V gene (reference sequence). DNA of the CDR3: TGTGCCAGCAGCTTCTCCGGCGGGGGCACTGAAGCTTTCTTT. Protein: CASSFSGGGTEAFF.

CDR3 DNA sequence: TGTGCCACCCGGGACAGGGCCCCCTATAATTCACCCCTCCACTTT. Protein: CATRDRAPYNSPLHF. The chain joins TRBV6-1 to TRBJ1-6; 9 positions match TRBD1. This CDR3 has 15 amino acids. J lost 2 bases, V lost 10 bases, and 6 bases had no gene match. In germline, CDR1 is MNHNS, CDR2 SASEGT.

This chain joins TRBV29-1 and TRBJ2-1, with 9 positions matching TRBD2. The CDR3 covers 18 residues. Germline CDR1 and CDR2: SQVTM and ANQGSEA. The junction had 22 bases not matched to a gene; V was cut back by 6 bases and J by 7 bases. CDR3 sequence (DNA): TGCAGCGTGGGGGCCAGGTGGCTCGCGCGGGAGGGCCGGAATGAGCAGTTCTTC. Translation gives CSVGARWLAREGRNEQFF.

This chain links TRBV7-9 with TRBJ1-2; D remains unclear. CDR1 and CDR2 from the germline V gene are SEHNR and FQNEAQ (reference sequence). Deletions cut 5 bases from V and 4 bases from J, with 14 bases between. The CDR3 consists of 14 residues. The DNA of the CDR3 is TGTGCCAGCAGCCCCAGGCTCGGCTCCTATGGCTACACCTTC. Translating it yields CASSPRLGSYGYTF.

This clone was seen only a few times. V and J are TRBV5-6 and TRBJ1-1; TRBD1 matches 7 bases. Germline CDR1 SGHDT, CDR2 YYEEEE. V trimming: 0 bases; J trimming: 6 bases; junction bases outside the gene matches: 2. The CDR3 covers 13 residues. The CDR3 spells CASSLAGTAEAFF. The CDR3 DNA sequence: TGTGCCAGCAGCTTGGCCGGGACAGCTGAAGCTTTCTTT.

J is TRBJ1-1 and V is TRBV29-1; no definite D call. With 0 bases removed from V and 1 base from J, the gap between germline ends came to 12 bases. CDR3 length: 15 amino acids. Germline-derived CDR1 and CDR2 are SQVTM and ANQGSEA. CDR3 coding DNA: TGCAGCGTTGAAGAAGTGCGGCTCGGGAACACTGAAGCTTTCTTT. This sequence encodes CSVEEVRLGNTEAFF.